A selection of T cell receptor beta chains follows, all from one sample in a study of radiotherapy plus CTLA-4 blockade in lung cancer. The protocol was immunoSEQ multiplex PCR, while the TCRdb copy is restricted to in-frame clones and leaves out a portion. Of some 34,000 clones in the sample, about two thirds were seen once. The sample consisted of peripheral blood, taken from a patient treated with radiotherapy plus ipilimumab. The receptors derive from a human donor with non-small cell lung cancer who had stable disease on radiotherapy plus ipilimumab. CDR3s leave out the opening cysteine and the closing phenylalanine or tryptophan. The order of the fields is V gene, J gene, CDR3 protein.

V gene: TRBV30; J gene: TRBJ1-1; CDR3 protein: AGGRGVPNTEAF
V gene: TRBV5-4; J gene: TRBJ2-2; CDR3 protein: ASSLAFNTGELF
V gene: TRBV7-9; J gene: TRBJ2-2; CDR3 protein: ASSSGQFNVAGELF
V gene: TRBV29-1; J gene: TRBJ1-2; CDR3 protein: SVRSGGDYGYT
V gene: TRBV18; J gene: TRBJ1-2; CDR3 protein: ASSRDRGNYGYT
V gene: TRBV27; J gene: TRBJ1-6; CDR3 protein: ASSGVSYNSPLH
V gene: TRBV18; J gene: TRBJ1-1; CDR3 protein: ASSPGPTEAF
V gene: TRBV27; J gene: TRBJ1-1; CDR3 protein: ASSFSPGTEAF
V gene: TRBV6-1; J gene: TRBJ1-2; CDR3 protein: ASREGGGSA
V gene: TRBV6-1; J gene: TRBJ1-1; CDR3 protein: ASSENGYTEAF
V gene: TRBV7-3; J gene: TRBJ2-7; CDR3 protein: ASSAGTGGNEQY
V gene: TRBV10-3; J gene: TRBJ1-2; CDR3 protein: ASSYLEGGYT
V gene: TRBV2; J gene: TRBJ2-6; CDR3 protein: ASSQPTGGGNVLT
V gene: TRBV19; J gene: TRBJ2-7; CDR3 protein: ASTLGPGAYEQY
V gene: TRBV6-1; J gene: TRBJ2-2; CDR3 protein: ASSEFLGGNTGELF
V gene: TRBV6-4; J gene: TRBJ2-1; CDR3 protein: ASSDDSDRGPRF
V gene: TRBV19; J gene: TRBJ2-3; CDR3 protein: ASSRAEYTDTQY
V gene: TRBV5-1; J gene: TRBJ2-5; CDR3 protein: ASSLVWGGQETQY
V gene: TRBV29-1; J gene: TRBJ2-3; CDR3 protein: SAPGVGDTQY
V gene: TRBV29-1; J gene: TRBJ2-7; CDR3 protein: SVQGASYEQY
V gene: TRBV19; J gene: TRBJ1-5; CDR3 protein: ASHQGFNQPQH
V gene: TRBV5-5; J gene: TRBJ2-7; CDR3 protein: ASSRSLTGPKLNEQY
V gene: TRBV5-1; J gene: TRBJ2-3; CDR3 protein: ASRRRETTDTQY
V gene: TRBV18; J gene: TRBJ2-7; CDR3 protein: ASSNNDQGGEQY
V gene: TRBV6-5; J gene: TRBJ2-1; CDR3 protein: ASTWRNEQF
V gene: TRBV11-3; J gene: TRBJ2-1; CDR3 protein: ASSLGGRGDNDEQF
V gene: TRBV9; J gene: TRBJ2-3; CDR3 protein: ASSVAGGGDTQY
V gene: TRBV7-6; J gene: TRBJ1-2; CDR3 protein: ASSLSEGQGTTNYGYT
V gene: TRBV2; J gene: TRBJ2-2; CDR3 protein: ASRGRGELF
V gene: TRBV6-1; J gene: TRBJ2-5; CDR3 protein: ASSEALAGVPQEETQY
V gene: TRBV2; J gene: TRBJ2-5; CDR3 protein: ASMTGRAQY
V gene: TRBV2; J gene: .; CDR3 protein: ASSLAPSYEQY
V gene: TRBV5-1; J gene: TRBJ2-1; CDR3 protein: ASSLGGLEYNEQF
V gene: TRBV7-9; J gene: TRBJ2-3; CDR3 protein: ASSLARGIDTQY